Sequencing of this TCR beta chain was carried out in a study of cytotoxic CD8 clonotypes in ibrutinib-treated CLL. Study-wide context: Partial response was seen in approximately 25 patients and complete response in 2; after median approximately 68 months, roughly 14 stayed remitted, about 12 progressed.

Germline assignment: CDR1 MGHRA and CDR2 YSYEKL. This CDR3 region has 14 residues. Between the trimmed V and J ends, which lost 4 bases and 1 base, there was a span of 8 bases. TCRdb keeps only in-frame clones here, not all; method: immunoSEQ multiplex PCR. The sample records 250,000 to 350,000 clones, less than 85% being singletons. Libraries of TCR beta were made from roughly 1.8 micrograms of genomic DNA that came from cryopreserved PBMCs. Sequenced material: PBMCs, taken at disease progression, from a patient treated with ibrutinib. This TCR was sampled from a human donor with chronic lymphocytic leukemia. The chain combines TRBV4-1 with TRBJ1-3; maybe TRBD1 (6 bases). CDR3 residues: CASSLQGSGNTIYF. The DNA for the CDR3 is TGCGCCAGCAGCCTACAGGGTTCTGGAAACACCATATATTTT.